This TCR beta chain stems from a study of PD-1 blockade in classical Hodgkin lymphoma. The overall study: Nivolumab dosed at 3 mg/kg went to patients intravenously every 2 weeks.

Broader study findings: Why the repertoires differ is still unclear, perhaps disease activity or prior therapy. CD4+ TCR diversity climbed significantly by C4D1, unlike CD8+ TCR diversity.

Remarks on this clone: Its target is unknown.

Time point denoted: cycle 4 day 1 (C4D1), after five to seven weeks of nivolumab. After autologous stem cell transplantation all patients relapsed, and prior brentuximab vedotin exposure differed between cohorts. Germline V CDR1 and CDR2: SGHRS, YFSETQ. The trim removed 0 bases at V and 1 base at J, leaving 0 bases unmatched. The CDR3 totals 14 residues. The assay was immunoSEQ multiplex PCR, and TCRdb's table has in-frame clones only and misses some. The data contain 50,000 to 65,000 clones, about 90% of them seen just once; the ten biggest clones take up about a tenth. This rearrangement joins TRBV5-1 to TRBJ1-2, with 7 bases lining up with TRBD1. The specimen comprised peripheral blood mononuclear cells (PBMCs), sampled before the fourth cycle of nivolumab. This clonotype originated in a human donor with classical Hodgkin lymphoma. This CDR3 is CASSLGDSNYGYTF. As DNA, the CDR3 is TGCGCCAGCAGCTTGGGGGACAGTAACTATGGCTACACCTTC.